This T cell receptor beta chain comes out of a study of control samples from healthy donors and cancer patients. This clone was seen more than once but under ten times. Measured with immunoSEQ multiplex PCR; TCRdb has only the in-frame clones, and not every one. The sample yields around 93,000 clones, roughly 92% seen once. This TCR was sampled from a human donor in good health. The donor label of this sample is uncertain. Sequences were obtained from blood.

This CDR3 reads CASGLVIWRGGYEQYF. In DNA form, the CDR3 reads TGTGCTAGTGGTTTGGTCATTTGGCGGGGCGGCTACGAGCAGTACTTC. The chain employs TRBV12-5 and TRBJ2-7; weak D call: TRBD2 (6 bases). V was pared by 0 bases and J by 3 bases, with 15 bases between. The CDR3 has 16 residues. Per germline, CDR1 LGHNT and CDR2 FRNRAP.